The 13 T cell receptor beta chains given below trace back to one sample, sequenced in a study of blood T cell repertoires in COVID-19. Using immunoSEQ multiplex PCR, the repertoire was profiled, and TCRdb retains in-frame clones only, with some absent. There are roughly 200,000 clones in the sample; more than 80% occur only once, and roughly 8.2% lies in the top ten. Sequences were obtained from peripheral blood. The origin of the receptors is an older woman with acute or convalescent COVID-19.

A remark on this clone: This sample includes further DNA sequences coding for the same CDR3. This sequence joins TRBV30 and TRBJ2-5, with a possible D match to TRBD1 (5 bases). This CDR3 has 12 residues. V lost 4 bases, J lost 2 bases, and 8 bases lay in between. The germline V gene has CDR1 GTSNPN and CDR2 SVGIG (reference sequence). The CDR3 region has the DNA TGTGCCTGGACGTCAGGGCAAGAGACCCAGTACTTC. Amino acid sequence: CAWTSGQETQYF.

The rearrangement joins TRBV19 to TRBJ1-1, with a tentative D call TRBD1 (5 bases). The CDR3 sequence is 17 residues long. Germline CDR1 reads LNHDA; CDR2 reads SQIVND (reference sequence). The ends were cut back, 5 bases at V and 1 base at J, with 20 bases in the middle. CDR3 amino acids: CASSSISGLNQNTEAFF. In nucleotides, the CDR3 is TGTGCCAGTAGTTCTATCTCAGGGCTGAATCAGAACACTGAAGCTTTCTTT.

The chain has TRBV6-5 and TRBJ1-1; a possible D gene is TRBD1 (5 bases). V was cut by 2 bases and J by 5 bases, with 18 bases left in between. Germline CDR1 and CDR2: MNHEY and SVGAGI. This CDR3 contains 16 residues. CDR3 sequence reads: CASSYRNFGGTTEAFF. The CDR3 nucleotides are TGTGCCAGCAGTTACCGGAATTTCGGGGGAACTACTGAAGCTTTCTTT.

Comments on this clone: At one end, the junction sequence differs from germline, possibly due to a read error. The chain carries TRBV3-1 (or the pseudogene TRBV3-2) and TRBJ2-1, with D possibly being TRBD1 (6 bases). The CDR3 has 15 amino acids. Looked up from germline, CDR1 is LGHDT and CDR2 is YNNKEL (reference sequence). CDR3 residues: CASNQQGVPLVEQFF. CDR3 in DNA: TGTGCCAGCAACCAACAGGGCGTCCCGTTGGTTGAGCAGTTCTTC.

The CDR3 sequence: CASSLPPRASGSTDTQYF. The DNA for the CDR3 is TGTGCCAGCAGCCTTCCTCCTCGGGCTAGCGGTAGCACAGATACGCAGTATTTT. The chain combines TRBV27 with TRBJ2-3; 7 bases map to TRBD2. The CDR3 runs to 18 residues. Trimming took 6 bases from V and 0 from J; bases not matched to a gene: 15. The germline CDR1 and CDR2 sequences are MNHEY and SMNVEV (reference sequence).

The gene calls are TRBV6-5 and TRBJ1-6; 8 bases fit TRBD1. Germline trimming cut 5 bases from V and 7 bases from J; bases unmatched to any gene: 4. The CDR3 sequence is 14 residues long. Germline assignment: CDR1 MNHEY and CDR2 SVGAGI. The CDR3 DNA reads TGTGCCAGCAGTCCTAGGACAGGGAATTCACCCCTCCACTTT. It translates to CASSPRTGNSPLHF.

This chain connects TRBV11-2 to TRBJ2-6; possibly TRBD1 for D (5 bases). Trimming shortened V by 1 base and J by 2 bases, and 6 bases separated the two germline ends. CDR1 is SGHAT, CDR2 FQNNGV, per germline. CDR3 length: 15 residues. CDR3 sequence: CASSLGRAGANVLTF. The CDR3 nucleotides are TGTGCCAGCAGCTTAGGCAGGGCTGGGGCCAACGTCCTGACTTTC.

The CDR3 is CAPGLAGTTGELFF. The CDR3 region has the DNA TGTGCCCCGGGCCTAGCGGGTACCACCGGGGAGCTGTTTTTT. The chain uses TRBV10-3 and TRBJ2-2; 8 bases agree with TRBD2. V was pared by 11 bases and J by 4 bases, with 9 bases of the junction left unmatched. Per the germline V gene, CDR1 is ENHRY and CDR2 is SYGVKD. This CDR3 contains 14 residues.

In DNA, the CDR3 is TGTGCCAGCAGTTTACGGGACTTCTATGAAAAACTGTTTTTT. The encoded protein is CASSLRDFYEKLFF. This chain links TRBV28 with TRBJ1-4; tentative D call: TRBD1 (5 bases). The CDR3 is 14 residues long. V shed 2 bases and J shed 6 bases, with 10 bases lying between them. Germline CDR1 and CDR2: MDHEN and SYDVKM.

V and J are TRBV24-1 and TRBJ1-2, with TRBD1 matching over 7 bases. The germline gives CDR1 KGHDR, CDR2 SFDVKD. The CDR3 runs to 15 residues. Losses at the gene ends were 0 bases for V and 11 bases for J; bases not matched to a gene: 11. The CDR3 loop is CATSDLQGGTARYTF. CDR3 bases: TGTGCCACCAGTGATTTGCAAGGGGGGACAGCCCGGTACACCTTC.

The chain joins TRBV28 to TRBJ2-1; 13 positions match TRBD2. CDR1 MDHEN and CDR2 SYDVKM come from the germline V gene. V gave up 6 bases and J gave up 9 bases; unmatched junction bases: 8. The CDR3 length is 15 residues. CDR3 DNA sequence: TGTGCCAGCAGCTTCGGACTAGCGGGAGAGGGTGAGCAGTTCTTC. It specifies CASSFGLAGEGEQFF.

This sequence joins TRBV19 and TRBJ2-1, with 8 bases matching TRBD1. The CDR3 loop spans 15 amino acids. V dropped 1 base and J dropped 13; count of bases not matched to a gene: 12. Per the germline V gene, CDR1 is LNHDA and CDR2 is SQIVND (reference sequence). The CDR3 sequence: CASSIGTGRMSGQFF. The CDR3 region has the DNA TGTGCCAGTAGTATAGGGACAGGGAGAATGTCAGGACAGTTCTTC.

V is TRBV5-1 and J is TRBJ2-3, with D maybe TRBD2 (5 bases). The CDR3 covers 16 residues. Looked up from germline, CDR1 is SGHRS and CDR2 is YFSETQ. The germline V and J ends were trimmed by 0 bases and 2 bases, with 13 bases remaining between them. The CDR3 region is CASSLEKGAITDTQYF. The CDR3 DNA reads TGCGCCAGCAGCTTGGAGAAGGGAGCAATCACAGATACGCAGTATTTT.